A selection of T cell receptor beta chains follows, all from one sample in a study of T cell responses to AZD1222 COVID-19 vaccine. Method: immunoSEQ multiplex PCR; TCRdb's copy keeps in-frame clones and lacks some. Among fewer than 180,000 clones, roughly 94% were seen once, and the ten largest hold 1.3%. The sample in question was peripheral blood, obtained on day 0 of AZD1222 vaccination. The receptor source for this set is an adult in good health. CDR3s include the opening cysteine and the closing phenylalanine or tryptophan. Fields, in order: J gene, D gene, V gene, clone size, CDR3 protein, CDR3 DNA. The D gene is left open where the match is weak. Clone sizes are given selectively: once, few, many, or a class where the clone is expanded.

>TRBJ1-3|NA|TRBV3-1/TRBV3-2|NA
CASSFARGLYF
TGTGCCAGCAGCTTCGCCAGGGGTTTATATTTT
>TRBJ2-5|NA|TRBV7-9|NA
CASSPDSQETQYF
TGTGCCAGCAGCCCGGACAGCCAAGAGACCCAGTACTTC
>TRBJ1-6|NA|TRBV11-1|NA
CASSGGRGFFDSPLHF
TGTGCCAGCAGCGGGGGACGGGGGTTTTTCGATTCACCCCTCCACTTT
>TRBJ1-4|NA|TRBV18|NA
CASSPDRNEKLFF
TGTGCCAGCTCACCTGACAGGAATGAAAAACTGTTTTTT
>TRBJ2-2|NA|TRBV9|NA
CASSPHGAPNTGELFF
TGTGCCAGCAGCCCCCATGGGGCGCCGAACACCGGGGAGCTGTTTTTT
>TRBJ1-2|TRBD1|TRBV12-3/TRBV12-4|NA
CASSRGQGYGYTF
TGTGCCAGCAGCCGCGGACAGGGCTATGGCTACACCTTC
>TRBJ1-2|NA|TRBV9|NA
CASSVEGIRNGYTF
TGTGCCAGCAGCGTAGAGGGGATTAGGAATGGCTACACCTTC
>TRBJ1-1|NA|TRBV13|NA
CASSVVANTEAFF
TGTGCCAGCAGCGTGGTAGCAAACACTGAAGCTTTCTTT
>TRBJ2-1|NA|TRBV11-2|NA
CASSLSGTGRRQFF
TGTGCCAGCAGCTTATCAGGAACTGGGCGCCGGCAGTTCTTC
>TRBJ2-1|TRBD2|TRBV2|NA
CASSILAGAVVEQFF
TGTGCCAGCAGTATACTAGCGGGAGCCGTCGTTGAGCAGTTCTTC
>TRBJ1-2|NA|TRBV5-1|NA
CASSASGTATFGYTF
TGCGCCAGCAGCGCCTCCGGGACCGCTACTTTTGGCTACACCTTC
>TRBJ1-3|NA|TRBV5-1|NA
CASSPEGSGNTIYF
TGCGCCAGCAGCCCGGAGGGTTCTGGAAACACCATATATTTT
>TRBJ1-2|NA|TRBV10-3|NA
CAISGESPQGTTYGYTF
TGTGCCATCAGTGGAGAGTCCCCCCAGGGGACTACCTATGGCTACACCTTC
>TRBJ1-1|TRBD1|TRBV5-1|NA
CASSSTGQATEAFF
TGCGCCAGCAGCTCGACGGGACAGGCCACTGAAGCTTTCTTT
>TRBJ1-1|TRBD1|TRBV7-3|NA
CASSWNSGGTEAFF
TGTGCCAGCAGCTGGAACTCAGGGGGCACTGAAGCTTTCTTT
>TRBJ2-3|NA|TRBV18|NA
CASSSRRAATDTQYF
TGTGCCAGCTCATCCCGACGGGCCGCTACAGATACGCAGTATTTT
>TRBJ1-6|NA|TRBV19|NA
CASSIERDSPLHF
TGTGCCAGTAGTATAGAAAGGGATTCACCCCTCCACTTT
>TRBJ2-3|NA|TRBV7-9|NA
CASSLFAGPVADTQYF
TGTGCCAGCAGCTTATTCGCGGGACCTGTGGCAGATACGCAGTATTTT
>TRBJ2-3|TRBD1|TRBV19|NA
CASSIQTGTGDTDTQYF
TGTGCCAGTAGTATACAAACCGGGACAGGGGACACAGATACGCAGTATTTT
>TRBJ2-2|NA|TRBV2|NA
CASSDRVTYRPGELFF
TGTGCCAGCAGTGATAGAGTTACATATCGGCCCGGGGAGCTGTTTTTT
>TRBJ2-5|TRBD1|TRBV28|NA
CASGTGRFGTQYF
TGTGCCAGCGGGACAGGCCGATTCGGGACCCAGTACTTC
>TRBJ1-1|NA|TRBV11-2|once
CASSLVLGAGETEAFF
TGTGCCAGCAGCTTAGTATTGGGGGCGGGAGAAACTGAAGCTTTCTTT
>TRBJ2-5|TRBD2|TRBV28|NA
CASSFTSGGGGVRETQYF
TGTGCCAGCAGTTTCACTAGCGGGGGTGGTGGCGTACGTGAGACCCAGTACTTC
>TRBJ1-6|NA|TRBV27|once
CASSRTPDNSPLHF
TGTGCCAGCAGCAGGACTCCCGATAATTCACCCCTCCACTTT
>TRBJ1-5|NA|TRBV19|NA
CASSNDRRQPQHF
TGTGCCAGTAGTAACGACAGAAGGCAGCCCCAGCATTTT
>TRBJ2-5|NA|TRBV5-1|NA
CASSLGPGAAGETQYF
TGCGCCAGCAGCCTTGGTCCGGGGGCAGCGGGGGAGACCCAGTACTTC
>TRBJ2-5|TRBD1|TRBV19|NA
CASAERTGGETQYF
TGTGCCAGTGCGGAGCGGACAGGGGGAGAGACCCAGTACTTC
>TRBJ2-1|TRBD1|TRBV6-6|NA
CASRGQVGGGQFF
TGTGCCAGCAGGGGACAGGTGGGAGGAGGGCAGTTCTTC
>TRBJ1-1|NA|TRBV7-2|NA
CASREGAPRMNTEAFF
TGTGCCAGCAGAGAGGGTGCCCCTAGGATGAACACTGAAGCTTTCTTT
>TRBJ1-3|NA|TRBV6-1|NA
CASSEAAGDSGNTIYF
TGTGCCAGCAGTGAAGCTGCGGGGGACTCTGGAAACACCATATATTTT
>TRBJ1-1|NA|TRBV7-9|NA
CASSPTGAEAFF
TGTGCCAGCAGTCCTACGGGGGCTGAAGCTTTCTTT
>TRBJ2-3|NA|TRBV5-4|NA
CASSLSGGRTDTQYF
TGTGCCAGCAGCTTGAGTGGGGGTCGAACAGATACGCAGTATTTT
>TRBJ2-3|TRBD2|TRBV4-2|NA
CASSQDLLAGSLRTDTQYF
TGTGCCAGCAGCCAAGATCTACTAGCGGGGTCTCTACGCACAGATACGCAGTATTTT
>TRBJ1-5|TRBD1|TRBV15|NA
CATSRDRTGLSQPQHF
TGTGCCACCAGCAGAGACCGGACAGGGCTGAGCCAGCCCCAGCATTTT
>TRBJ1-4|TRBD1|TRBV7-9|NA
CASSYGEHRGHQEKLFF
TGTGCCAGCAGCTATGGGGAGCACAGGGGGCATCAAGAAAAACTGTTTTTT
>TRBJ1-1|TRBD1|TRBV27|NA
CASSYSQGMATEAFF
TGTGCCAGCAGTTATTCACAGGGGATGGCCACTGAAGCTTTCTTT
>TRBJ1-6|TRBD1|TRBV9|NA
CASNIQGSYNSPLHF
TGTGCCAGCAACATACAGGGGAGCTATAATTCACCCCTCCACTTT
>TRBJ1-2|NA|TRBV4-2|NA
CASSQLSPYRALNYGYTF
TGTGCCAGCAGCCAACTTAGCCCCTACAGAGCGCTTAACTATGGCTACACCTTC
>TRBJ2-6|NA|TRBV4-3|NA
CASSQESGAFSSGANVLTF
TGCGCCAGCAGCCAAGAATCCGGCGCCTTTAGCTCTGGGGCCAACGTCCTGACTTTC
>TRBJ2-1|NA|TRBV6-2/TRBV6-3|NA
CASSFRRGNNEQFF
TGTGCCAGCAGTTTCCGGAGGGGAAACAATGAGCAGTTCTTC
>TRBJ1-1|NA|TRBV5-1|NA
CASSTREQENTEAFF
TGCGCCAGCAGCACCCGGGAACAGGAAAACACTGAAGCTTTCTTT
>TRBJ2-5|TRBD1|TRBV19|NA
CASGKRQGLQETQYF
TGTGCCAGTGGAAAGCGACAGGGGCTCCAAGAGACCCAGTACTTC
>TRBJ1-1|NA|TRBV6-1|NA
CASSEGVTWNTEAFF
TGTGCCAGCAGTGAAGGGGTCACCTGGAACACTGAAGCTTTCTTT
>TRBJ2-1|TRBD2|TRBV7-8|NA
CASSLESGGLAGGNEQFF
TGTGCCAGCAGCTTAGAGTCCGGTGGGCTAGCGGGGGGCAATGAGCAGTTCTTC
>TRBJ2-4|NA|TRBV19|NA
CASNGVELAKNIQYF
TGTGCCAGTAATGGGGTAGAATTAGCCAAAAACATTCAGTACTTC
>TRBJ1-5|NA|TRBV14|NA
CASSQGHYQPQHF
TGTGCCAGCAGCCAAGGCCATTATCAGCCCCAGCATTTT
>TRBJ1-1|NA|TRBV7-5|once
CARTGGVF
TGTGCCAGAACCGGCGGGGTCTTT
>TRBJ2-1|TRBD2|TRBV2|NA
CASMPGLAGDNEQFF
TGTGCCAGCATGCCAGGACTAGCGGGAGACAATGAGCAGTTCTTC
>TRBJ1-1|TRBD1|TRBV12-3/TRBV12-4|NA
CASTLRGSTEAFF
TGTGCCAGCACTCTCAGGGGGAGCACTGAAGCTTTCTTT
>TRBJ2-3|TRBD2|TRBV6-5|NA
CASTRRAGITDTQYF
TGTGCCAGCACCAGGAGAGCGGGAATCACAGATACGCAGTATTTT
>TRBJ1-1|NA|TRBV5-1|NA
CASSLGTGYTEAFF
TGCGCCAGCAGCTTGGGAACAGGGTACACTGAAGCTTTCTTT
>TRBJ2-3|NA|TRBV7-9|NA
CASRPPPRGSGTDTQYF
TGTGCCAGCAGACCCCCCCCCAGGGGTTCGGGCACAGATACGCAGTATTTT